Listed below are T cell receptor beta chains from one sample, sequenced in a study of T cell responses to AZD1222 COVID-19 vaccine. Generated by immunoSEQ multiplex PCR, the TCRdb table keeps only in-frame clones and is missing some. The sample lists 90,000 to 120,000 clones; around 90% were seen once. The input for sequencing was peripheral blood, taken on day 0 of MenACWY control vaccination. The source of these receptors is an adult in good health. Each CDR3 is given with its conserved first and last residue. A D gene is named only where the DNA matches it firmly. Clone sizes are given selectively: once, few, many, or a class where the clone is expanded.

d_call	cdr3_length	v_call	j_call	clone_size	cdr3_aa	cdr3_nt
-	12	TRBV9	TRBJ2-7	-	CASSDQGYEQYF	TGTGCCAGCAGCGACCAGGGCTACGAGCAGTACTTC
TRBD2	16	TRBV9	TRBJ2-7	-	CASSPSGGTGSYEQYF	TGTGCCAGCAGCCCTTCGGGAGGGACGGGTTCCTACGAGCAGTACTTC
TRBD1	15	TRBV14	TRBJ1-4	-	CASSRTGTGFEKLFF	TGTGCCAGCAGCCGAACCGGGACAGGGTTCGAAAAACTGTTTTTT
TRBD1	16	TRBV5-6	TRBJ1-4	once	CASSKGQGASNEKLFF	TGTGCCAGCAGCAAAGGACAGGGGGCAAGTAATGAAAAACTGTTTTTT
-	12	TRBV19	TRBJ1-2	-	CARSGPWGGYTF	TGTGCCCGCAGTGGACCATGGGGTGGCTACACCTTC
-	16	TRBV5-8	TRBJ1-2	-	CASSPLTREDFYGYTF	TGTGCCAGCAGCCCCTTGACGAGGGAAGATTTCTATGGCTACACCTTC
-	13	TRBV28	TRBJ1-2	-	CASSLREFYGYTF	TGTGCCAGCAGCCTAAGGGAGTTCTATGGCTACACCTTC
TRBD1	14	TRBV27	TRBJ2-7	-	CASSYGTGDYEQYF	TGTGCCAGCAGTTATGGGACAGGAGACTACGAGCAGTACTTC
-	12	TRBV11-2	TRBJ1-2	-	CASSLKTGGYTF	TGTGCCAGCAGCCTAAAAACGGGGGGCTACACCTTC
TRBD2	15	TRBV7-2	TRBJ2-1	-	CASSLWTRGGNEQFF	TGTGCCAGCAGCTTGTGGACTAGGGGCGGGAATGAGCAGTTCTTC
-	12	TRBV11-1	TRBJ2-7	-	CASSYQVGEQYF	TGTGCCAGCAGCTACCAAGTCGGTGAGCAGTACTTC
-	16	TRBV7-9	TRBJ2-7	-	CASNPMDSYASYEQYF	TGTGCCAGCAACCCCATGGACAGCTACGCTTCCTACGAGCAGTACTTC
-	15	TRBV6-5	TRBJ1-1	-	CASSYSKELNTEAFF	TGTGCCAGCAGTTACTCGAAGGAATTGAACACTGAAGCTTTCTTT
TRBD2	14	TRBV9	TRBJ2-3	-	CASSVAGRVDTQYF	TGTGCCAGCAGCGTAGCGGGGAGGGTAGATACGCAGTATTTT
-	16	TRBV6-2/TRBV6-3	TRBJ2-2	-	CASSSFQGANTGELFF	TGTGCCAGCAGTTCGTTCCAGGGAGCCAACACCGGGGAGCTGTTTTTT
-	13	TRBV11-2	TRBJ2-2	-	CASSSDGTGELFF	TGTGCCAGCAGCTCGGACGGTACCGGGGAGCTGTTTTTT
TRBD1	14	TRBV28	TRBJ1-2	-	CASSWDSTNYGYTF	TGTGCCAGCAGTTGGGACAGCACTAACTATGGCTACACCTTC
TRBD1	13	TRBV14	TRBJ2-7	-	CASSQTGTGGLYF	TGTGCCAGCAGCCAGACCGGGACAGGGGGCTTGTACTTC
-	16	TRBV9	TRBJ1-4	-	CASSVGEPRTNEKLFF	TGTGCCAGCAGCGTAGGGGAACCAAGAACTAATGAAAAACTGTTTTTT
TRBD1	14	TRBV5-6	TRBJ1-2	-	CASSGGTALYGYTF	TGTGCCAGCAGCGGGGGGACAGCCCTTTATGGCTACACCTTC
-	12	TRBV7-3	TRBJ1-5	-	CASSLVNQPQHF	TGTGCCAGCAGCCTCGTCAATCAGCCCCAGCATTTT
TRBD1	15	TRBV28	TRBJ2-7	-	CASSTTGTGGQGQYF	TGTGCCAGCAGCACGACCGGGACAGGGGGTCAAGGGCAGTACTTC
TRBD1	15	TRBV18	TRBJ2-2	-	CASSPGQGWTGELFF	TGTGCCAGCTCGCCGGGACAGGGTTGGACCGGGGAGCTGTTTTTT
-	14	TRBV2	TRBJ1-2	-	CASSGQPEYYGYTF	TGTGCCAGCAGCGGACAGCCGGAATACTATGGCTACACCTTC
-	15	TRBV9	TRBJ2-7	-	CASSPAGLVNGEQYF	TGTGCCAGCAGCCCTGCCGGGCTTGTAAATGGCGAGCAGTACTTC
-	14	TRBV5-1	TRBJ2-7	-	CASSLDAGSYEQYF	TGCGCCAGCAGCTTGGACGCAGGCTCCTACGAGCAGTACTTC
TRBD1	19	TRBV4-1	TRBJ2-6	-	CASSQGTGSWDSGANVLTF	TGCGCCAGCAGCCAAGGGACAGGGTCTTGGGACTCTGGGGCCAACGTCCTGACTTTC
-	16	TRBV4-1	TRBJ2-1	-	CASSQGIAPGYNEQFF	TGCGCCAGCAGCCAAGGGATAGCGCCGGGATACAATGAGCAGTTCTTC
TRBD2	16	TRBV5-1	TRBJ2-5	-	CASSLVLAGGQETQYF	TGCGCCAGCAGCTTGGTTCTAGCGGGGGGCCAAGAGACCCAGTACTTC
TRBD1	14	TRBV2	TRBJ2-7	once	CASIDGQGAYEQYF	TGTGCCAGCATCGACGGACAGGGTGCCTACGAGCAGTACTTC
TRBD1	15	TRBV2	TRBJ1-2	-	CASSGGQAANYGYTF	TGTGCCAGCAGTGGGGGACAGGCAGCTAACTATGGCTACACCTTC
-	12	TRBV7-3	TRBJ2-2	-	CASSFGPGELFF	TGTGCCAGCAGCTTCGGACCCGGGGAGCTGTTTTTT
TRBD1	14	TRBV28	TRBJ1-2	-	CASSLKTGAHGYTF	TGTGCCAGCAGTTTAAAGACAGGGGCCCACGGCTACACCTTC
-	14	TRBV6-5	TRBJ1-1	-	CASSYSEGSTEAFF	TGTGCCAGCAGTTACTCGGAGGGGTCCACTGAAGCTTTCTTT
-	11	TRBV10-3	TRBJ2-1	once	CATTGENEQFF	TGTGCCACCACGGGGGAAAATGAGCAGTTCTTC
TRBD1	13	TRBV25-1	TRBJ1-5	-	CASQGGWNQPQHF	TGTGCCAGCCAAGGGGGCTGGAATCAGCCCCAGCATTTT